This T cell receptor beta chain was retrieved from a study of T cells in severe cutaneous drug reactions. About the research overall: A European registry, Taiwan and Thailand supplied patients during about 2010 to 2019. RegiSCAR criteria gave all enrolled patients a probable or definite SJS/TEN or DRESS diagnosis. Regarding the study as a whole: All seven CBZ-SJS/TEN blister samples shared a public TCRbeta CDR3 at mean about 13%.

CDR3 length equals 16 residues. Germline CDR1 MNHNS, CDR2 SASEGT. TCR subtype-specific primers in iRepertoire multiplex PCR prepared libraries for bulk and single-cell sequencing. TCRdb re-called the multiplex PCR reads and shows each CDR3 protein once, DNA omitted. Its listing shows around 20,000 distinct CDR3 sequences. As for this clonotype: The antigen remains undetermined.

The patients sequenced had a carbamazepine-induced Stevens-Johnson syndrome or toxic epidermal necrolysis reaction. The sample consisted of PBMCs. This receptor was obtained from a human donor with toxic epidermal necrolysis, a severe cutaneous drug reaction. This rearrangement joins TRBV6-1 to TRBJ2-1; the TCRdb call, TRBD1, lacks DNA for checking. The CDR3 spells CATSGLGGRPYNEQFF.